This T cell receptor (beta chain) was recovered during a study of blood T cell repertoires in COVID-19. Study-level information: Sites in the United States, Italy and Spain provided acute and convalescent COVID-19 samples.

Profiled with immunoSEQ multiplex PCR; TCRdb holds only in-frame clones, not every one. The table has around 230,000 clones, roughly 84% seen once. The source material was peripheral blood. This clonotype was obtained from a man aged 40-55 years with acute or convalescent COVID-19.

The CDR3 nucleotides read TGTGCCAGCAGCCCCCAGTGGCGGATCTCTGGAAACACCATATATTTT. Its protein product is CASSPQWRISGNTIYF. The V call is TRBV3-1 (or the pseudogene TRBV3-2), the J call TRBJ1-3; no reliable D call. Germline lookup yields CDR1 LGHDT and CDR2 YNNKEL (reference sequence). V was shortened by 4 bases and J by 0 bases, with 13 bases between the two germline ends. The CDR3 totals 16 residues.